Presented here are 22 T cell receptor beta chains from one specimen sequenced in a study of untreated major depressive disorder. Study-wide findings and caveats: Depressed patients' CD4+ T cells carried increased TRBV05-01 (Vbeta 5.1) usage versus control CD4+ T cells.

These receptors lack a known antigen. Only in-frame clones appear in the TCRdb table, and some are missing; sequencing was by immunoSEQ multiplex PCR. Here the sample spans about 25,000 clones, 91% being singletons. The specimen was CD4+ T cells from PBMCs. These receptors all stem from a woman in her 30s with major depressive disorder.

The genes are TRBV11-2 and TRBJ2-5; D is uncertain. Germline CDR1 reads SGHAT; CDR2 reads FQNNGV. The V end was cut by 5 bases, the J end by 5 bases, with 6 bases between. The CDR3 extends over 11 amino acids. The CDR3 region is CASSTRETQYF. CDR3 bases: TGTGCCAGCAGCACGAGGGAGACCCAGTACTTC.

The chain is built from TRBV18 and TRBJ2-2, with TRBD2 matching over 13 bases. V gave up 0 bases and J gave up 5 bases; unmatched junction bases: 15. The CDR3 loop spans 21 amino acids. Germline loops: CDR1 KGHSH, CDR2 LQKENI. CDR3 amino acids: CASSPPRITSGRASRTGELFF. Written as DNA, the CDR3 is TGTGCCAGCTCACCACCCCGGATTACTAGCGGGAGGGCCTCAAGAACCGGGGAGCTGTTTTTT. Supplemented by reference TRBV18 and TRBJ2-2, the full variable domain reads NAGVMQNPRHLVRRRGQEARLRCSPMKGHSHVYWYRQLPEEGLKFMVYLQKENIIDESGMPKERFSAEFPKEGPSILRIQQVVRGDSAAYFCASSPPRITSGRASRTGELFFGEGSRLTVL.

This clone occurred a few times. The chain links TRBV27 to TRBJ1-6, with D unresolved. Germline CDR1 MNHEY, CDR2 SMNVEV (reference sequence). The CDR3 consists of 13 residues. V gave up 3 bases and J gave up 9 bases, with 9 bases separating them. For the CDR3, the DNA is TGTGCCAGCAGTTTGAACCGGGGTTCACCCCTCCACTTT. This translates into CASSLNRGSPLHF.

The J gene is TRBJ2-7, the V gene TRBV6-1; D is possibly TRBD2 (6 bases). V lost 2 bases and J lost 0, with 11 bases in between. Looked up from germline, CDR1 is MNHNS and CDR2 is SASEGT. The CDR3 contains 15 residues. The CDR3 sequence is CASSERGSLSYEQYF. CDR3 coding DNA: TGTGCCAGCAGTGAACGGGGGTCTCTCTCCTACGAGCAGTACTTC.

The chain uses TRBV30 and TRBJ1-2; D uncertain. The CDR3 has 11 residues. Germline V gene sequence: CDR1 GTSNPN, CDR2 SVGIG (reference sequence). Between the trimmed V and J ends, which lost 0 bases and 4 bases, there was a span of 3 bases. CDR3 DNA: TGTGCCTGGAGTGTATTCTATGGCTACACCTTC. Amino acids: CAWSVFYGYTF.

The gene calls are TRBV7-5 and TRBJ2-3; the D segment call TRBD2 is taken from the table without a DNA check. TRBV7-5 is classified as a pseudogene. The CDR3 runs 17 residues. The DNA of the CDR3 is TGTGCCAGAAGCCAGCTAACTAGCGGCTATAGCACAGATACGCAGTATTTT. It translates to CARSQLTSGYSTDTQYF.

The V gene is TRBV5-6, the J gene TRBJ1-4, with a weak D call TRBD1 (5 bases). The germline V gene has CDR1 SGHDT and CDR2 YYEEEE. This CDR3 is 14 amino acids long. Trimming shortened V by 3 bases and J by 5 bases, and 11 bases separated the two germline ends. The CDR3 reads CASSSGHANEKLFF. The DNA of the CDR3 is TGTGCCAGCAGCTCCGGACACGCAAATGAAAAACTGTTTTTT.

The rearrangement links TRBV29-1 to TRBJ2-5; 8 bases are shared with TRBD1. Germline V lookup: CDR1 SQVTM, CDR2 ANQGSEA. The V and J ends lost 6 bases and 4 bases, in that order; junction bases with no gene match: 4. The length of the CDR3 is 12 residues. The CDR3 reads CSVRTGSETQYF. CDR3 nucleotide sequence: TGCAGCGTAAGGACAGGGTCAGAGACCCAGTACTTC.

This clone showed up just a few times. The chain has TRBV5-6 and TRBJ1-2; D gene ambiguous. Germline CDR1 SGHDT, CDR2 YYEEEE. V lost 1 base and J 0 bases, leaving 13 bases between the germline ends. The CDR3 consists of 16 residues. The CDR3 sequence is CASSLRIYKTNYGYTF. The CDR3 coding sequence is TGTGCCAGCAGCTTGCGTATATACAAGACTAACTATGGCTACACCTTC.

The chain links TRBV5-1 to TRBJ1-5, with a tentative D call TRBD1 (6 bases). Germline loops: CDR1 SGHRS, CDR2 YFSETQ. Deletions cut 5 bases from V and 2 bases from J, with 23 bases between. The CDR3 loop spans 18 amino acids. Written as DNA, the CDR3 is TGCGCCAGCAGGATATCAAACAGGGAGGTTTTTCGCAATCAGCCCCAGCATTTT. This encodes CASRISNREVFRNQPQHF.

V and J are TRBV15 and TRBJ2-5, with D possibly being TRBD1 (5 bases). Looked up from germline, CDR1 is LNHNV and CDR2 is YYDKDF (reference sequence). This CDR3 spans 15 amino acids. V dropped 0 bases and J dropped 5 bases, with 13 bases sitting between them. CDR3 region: CATSRDPQGGETQYF. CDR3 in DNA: TGTGCCACCAGCAGAGATCCGCAGGGCGGTGAGACCCAGTACTTC.

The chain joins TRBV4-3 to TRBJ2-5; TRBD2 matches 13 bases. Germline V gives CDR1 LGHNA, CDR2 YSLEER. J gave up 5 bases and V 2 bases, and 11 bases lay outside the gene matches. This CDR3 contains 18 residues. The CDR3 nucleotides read TGCGCCAGCAGCCAAACGACTAGCGGGGGGCCCCTCGGGGAGACCCAGTACTTC. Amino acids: CASSQTTSGGPLGETQYF.

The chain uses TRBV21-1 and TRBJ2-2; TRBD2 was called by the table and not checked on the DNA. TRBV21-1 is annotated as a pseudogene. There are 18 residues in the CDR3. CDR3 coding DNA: TGTGCCAGCAGCAAGTGTCTAGCGGGAGATAAGTTCTCCGGGGAGCTGTTTTTT. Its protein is CASSKCLAGDKFSGELFF.

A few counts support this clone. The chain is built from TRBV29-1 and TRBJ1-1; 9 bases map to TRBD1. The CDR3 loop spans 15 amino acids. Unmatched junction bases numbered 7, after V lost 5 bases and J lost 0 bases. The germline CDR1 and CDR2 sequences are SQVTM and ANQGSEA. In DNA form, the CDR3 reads TGCAGCGTTACAGGGGGCGCGAATTTGAACACTGAAGCTTTCTTT. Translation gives CSVTGGANLNTEAFF.

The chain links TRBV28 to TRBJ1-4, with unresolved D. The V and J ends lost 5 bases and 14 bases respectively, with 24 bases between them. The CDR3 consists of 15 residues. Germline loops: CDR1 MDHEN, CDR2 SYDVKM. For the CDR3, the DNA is TGTGCCAGCAGTCCAGCTATTCGATCGACTAGGAGGCTGTTTTTT. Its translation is CASSPAIRSTRRLFF.

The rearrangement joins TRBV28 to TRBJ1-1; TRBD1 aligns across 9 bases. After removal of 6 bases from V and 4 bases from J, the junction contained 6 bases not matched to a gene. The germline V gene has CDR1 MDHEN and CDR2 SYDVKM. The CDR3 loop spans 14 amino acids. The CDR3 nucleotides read TGTGCCAGCAGATCGGGGACAGGGTTCACTGAAGCTTTCTTT. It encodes CASRSGTGFTEAFF. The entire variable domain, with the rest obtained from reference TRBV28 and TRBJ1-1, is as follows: DVKVTQSSRYLVKRTGEKVFLECVQDMDHENMFWYRQDPGLGLRLIYFSYDVKMKEKGDIPEGYSVSREKKERFSLILESASTNQTSMYLCASRSGTGFTEAFFGQGTRLTVV.

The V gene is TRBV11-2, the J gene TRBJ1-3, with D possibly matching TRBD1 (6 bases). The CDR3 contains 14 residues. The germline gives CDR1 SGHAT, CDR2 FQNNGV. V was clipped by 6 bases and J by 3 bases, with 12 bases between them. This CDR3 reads CASRTYRDGNTIYF. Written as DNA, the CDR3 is TGTGCCAGCAGGACGTACAGGGATGGAAACACCATATATTTT. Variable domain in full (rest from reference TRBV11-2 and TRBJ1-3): EAGVAQSPRYKIIEKRQSVAFWCNPISGHATLYWYQQILGQGPKLLIQFQNNGVVDDSQLPKDRFSAERLKGVDSTLKIQPAKLEDSAVYLCASRTYRDGNTIYFGEGSWLTVV.

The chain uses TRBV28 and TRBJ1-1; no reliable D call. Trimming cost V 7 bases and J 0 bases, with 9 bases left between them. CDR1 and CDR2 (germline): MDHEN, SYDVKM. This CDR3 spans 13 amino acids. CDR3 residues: CASTSLLNTEAFF. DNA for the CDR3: TGTGCCAGCACTTCCTTGCTGAACACTGAAGCTTTCTTT.

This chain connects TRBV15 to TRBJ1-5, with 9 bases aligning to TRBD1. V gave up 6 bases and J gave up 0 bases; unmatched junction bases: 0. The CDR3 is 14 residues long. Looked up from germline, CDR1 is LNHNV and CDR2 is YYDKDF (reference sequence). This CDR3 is CATRDRGSNQPQHF. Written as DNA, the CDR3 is TGTGCCACCAGGGACAGGGGTAGCAATCAGCCCCAGCATTTT.

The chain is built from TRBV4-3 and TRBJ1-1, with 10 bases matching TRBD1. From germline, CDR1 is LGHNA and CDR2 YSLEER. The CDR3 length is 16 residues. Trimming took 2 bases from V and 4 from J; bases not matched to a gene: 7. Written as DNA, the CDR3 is TGCGCCAGCAGCCAAAGTGATGGACAGGGGGGCACTGAAGCTTTCTTT. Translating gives CASSQSDGQGGTEAFF.

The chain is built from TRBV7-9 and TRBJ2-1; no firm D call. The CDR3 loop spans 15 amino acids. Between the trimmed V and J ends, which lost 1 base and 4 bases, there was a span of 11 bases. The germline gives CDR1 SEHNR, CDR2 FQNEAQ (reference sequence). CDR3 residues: CASSLGHGKYNEQFF. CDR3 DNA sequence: TGTGCCAGCAGCTTAGGTCACGGCAAATACAATGAGCAGTTCTTC.

In DNA, the CDR3 is TGCGCCAGCAGCTCGACAGGGGATGACTATGGCTACACCTTC. Encoded protein: CASSSTGDDYGYTF. The rearrangement links TRBV5-1 to TRBJ1-2; TRBD1 matches at 8 bases. The V segment lost 3 bases and the J segment 3 bases; nucleotides outside the gene matches: 4. The CDR3 has 14 residues. Germline loops: CDR1 SGHRS, CDR2 YFSETQ.